A selection of T cell receptor beta chains follows, all from one sample in a study of response to subunit inactivated influenza vaccine. In TCRdb, the RT-PCR reads were re-called with MiXCR into one record per CDR3 protein. The sample shows 400,000 to 650,000 distinct CDR3 sequences, 6% to 9% of them seen only once. The sequencing here drew on PBMCs from blood, taken around 25 months after vaccination. The receptors were sampled from a man between 50 and 70 years old who received an inactivated influenza vaccine. Both conserved end residues are part of each CDR3.

TRBJ1-1 | TRBV2 | CASSVWGQGEAFF
TRBJ2-2 | TRBV27 | CASSLSRRGGLFF
TRBJ1-4 | TRBV20-1 | CSATGQGREVNEKLFF
TRBJ1-1 | TRBV29-1 | CSVTARKGTEAFF
TRBJ2-3 | TRBV3-1 | CASSQGLGTSGSTDTQYF
TRBJ2-7 | TRBV4-3 | CASSQERGSSYEQYF
TRBJ1-4 | TRBV5-6 | CASSSPGSNEKLFF
TRBJ1-1 | TRBV5-1 | CASSQDREAFF
TRBJ2-4 | TRBV6-4 | CASSRQGLAGVSHMGKNIQYF
TRBJ2-3 | TRBV20-1 | CSARDVRSHLSTDTQYF
TRBJ2-5 | TRBV7-8 | CASGQDRQNQETQYF
TRBJ2-7 | TRBV11-2 | CASSEVKTGVSAEQYF
TRBJ1-2 | TRBV3-1 | CASSQRTGENYGYTF
TRBJ2-3 | TRBV7-9 | CASSLTVPDTQYF
TRBJ2-1 | TRBV20-1 | CSASGTGHEQFF
TRBJ1-5 | TRBV20-1 | CSARQGRNQPQHF
TRBJ1-1 | TRBV5-1 | CASSLATGGRNTEAFF
TRBJ2-2 | TRBV20-1 | CSARKGMGTGELFF
TRBJ2-3 | TRBV9 | CASSGPPDTQYF
TRBJ1-5 | TRBV5-1 | CASRTQGFSNQPQHF
TRBJ2-7 | TRBV4-3 | CASSPGTSGRLYEQYF
TRBJ1-1 | TRBV12-3/TRBV12-4 | CASSFPAPRTEAFF
TRBJ2-3 | TRBV11-2 | CASSVFGTSGGPLTDTQYF
TRBJ2-7 | TRBV2 | CASSELRTSGKSEQYF
TRBJ2-3 | TRBV7-9 | CASSESGLLRADTQYF
TRBJ1-2 | TRBV12-3/TRBV12-4 | CASTVDVRGAYGYTF
TRBJ1-4 | TRBV30 | CAWSKVGNEKLFF
TRBJ1-1 | TRBV5-1 | CASSLTGGSEAFF
TRBJ1-2 | TRBV10-3 | CAISESPAGGAGRNGYTF
TRBJ2-7 | TRBV4-2 | CASTHRGEQYF
TRBJ2-7 | TRBV7-2 | CASSLNFGSGYEQYF
TRBJ1-1 | TRBV28 | CASSLHSMNTEAFF
TRBJ2-1 | TRBV4-3 | CASSQEGSGRASEQFF
TRBJ2-1 | TRBV5-1 | CASSLTLAGESYNEQFF
TRBJ1-1 | TRBV12-3/TRBV12-4 | CASSFDRLNTEAFF
TRBJ1-4 | TRBV7-2 | CASSLQSSHNEKLFF
TRBJ1-2 | TRBV12-3/TRBV12-4 | CASSSNYRDVHGYTF